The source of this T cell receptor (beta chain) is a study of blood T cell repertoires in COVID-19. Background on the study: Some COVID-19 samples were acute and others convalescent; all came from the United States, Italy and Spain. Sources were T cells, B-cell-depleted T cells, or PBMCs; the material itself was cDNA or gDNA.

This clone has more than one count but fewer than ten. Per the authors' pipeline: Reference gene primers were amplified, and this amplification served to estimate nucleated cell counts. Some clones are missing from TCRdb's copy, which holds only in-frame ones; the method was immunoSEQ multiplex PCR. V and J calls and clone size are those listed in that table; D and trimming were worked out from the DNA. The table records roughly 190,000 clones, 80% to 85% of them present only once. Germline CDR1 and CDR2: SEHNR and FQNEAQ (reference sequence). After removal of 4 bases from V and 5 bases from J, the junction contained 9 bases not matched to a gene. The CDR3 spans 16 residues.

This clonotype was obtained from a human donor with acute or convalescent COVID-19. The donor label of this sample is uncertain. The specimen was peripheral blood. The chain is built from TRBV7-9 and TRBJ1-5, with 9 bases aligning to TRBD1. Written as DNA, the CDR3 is TGTGCCAGCAGCTATGACCCGGGACAGGGACATCAGCCCCAGCATTTT. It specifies CASSYDPGQGHQPQHF.